The 14 T cell receptor beta chains in this list originate from one sample, sequenced in a study of response to subunit inactivated influenza vaccine. One entry per CDR3 protein, called by TCRdb with MiXCR from the RT-PCR reads. This sample carries 150,000 to 200,000 distinct CDR3 sequences, roughly a tenth of them seen once, and the ten largest clones take over 10%. The sequencing here drew on non-naive T cells sorted from PBMCs, taken 45 days after vaccination. These receptors were taken from a man aged 50-59 years who received an inactivated influenza vaccine.

This clonotype occurred a few times. The genes are TRBV20-1 and TRBJ1-5; maybe TRBD1 (6 bases). The germline gives CDR1 DFQATT, CDR2 SNEGSKA (reference sequence). This CDR3 region has 17 residues. Deletions cut 6 bases from V and 2 bases from J, with 23 bases between. The chain's CDR3 is CSAIRDTLGSGNQPQHF. The CDR3 region has the DNA TGCAGTGCAATCCGGGACACTCTAGGGTCAGGCAATCAGCCCCAGCATTTT.

The sample holds a few counts of this clonotype. At one of its ends the junction is not consistent with the germline gene, which may arise from a read error. The chain joins TRBV12-3 or TRBV12-4 to TRBJ2-1; D tentatively reads TRBD1 or TRBD2 (5 bases each). The CDR3 runs to 11 residues. The CDR3 region has the DNA TGTGCCAGCAGTTCCCGGGACCTAGGCAACTTC. Amino acid sequence: CASSSRDLGNF.

This clonotype came up a few times. The chain uses TRBV20-1 and TRBJ1-1, with unresolved D. This CDR3 region has 16 residues. Trimming removed 1 base from V and 5 bases from J, with 20 bases in between. Germline V gene sequence: CDR1 DFQATT, CDR2 SNEGSKA (reference sequence). DNA for the CDR3: TGCAGTGCTAGAGGATTGAAAAACAGCCTCGGGACTGAAGCTTTCTTT. Translation gives CSARGLKNSLGTEAFF.

This clonotype was detected ten times or more. The chain is built from TRBV30 and TRBJ2-3, with 7 bases aligning to TRBD2. The V gene end was trimmed by 3 bases and the J gene end by 3 bases; junction bases not matched to a gene: 9. Germline V gene sequence: CDR1 GTSNPN, CDR2 SVGIG (reference sequence). This CDR3 comprises 15 residues. The CDR3 sequence: CAWRPGRAGTDTQYF. CDR3 in DNA: TGTGCCTGGAGGCCAGGAAGAGCGGGAACAGATACGCAGTATTTT.

In this sample, this clonotype turned up many times. V usage is TRBV28 and J usage is TRBJ2-5; 15 nucleotides line up with TRBD2. CDR1 is MDHEN, CDR2 SYDVKM, per germline. The CDR3 has 15 amino acids. V shed 4 bases and J 9 bases; nucleotides not matched to a gene: 6. The CDR3 here is CASSSGTSGRKPQYF. CDR3 bases: TGTGCCAGCAGTTCCGGGACTAGCGGGAGGAAGCCCCAGTACTTC.

This clonotype was recorded many times. The chain is built from TRBV3-1 and TRBJ1-1; D is possibly TRBD1 (6 bases). CDR3 size: 17 residues. The ends were cut back, 0 bases at V and 4 bases at J, with 18 bases in the middle. Germline loops: CDR1 LGHDT, CDR2 YNNKEL (reference sequence). CDR3 DNA: TGTGCCAGCAGCCAAGATGACAGGACCCTCTTCGCCACTGAAGCTTTCTTT. This translates into CASSQDDRTLFATEAFF.

V is TRBV24-1 and J is TRBJ1-5, with no clear D. Germline V lookup: CDR1 KGHDR, CDR2 SFDVKD. Trimming cost V 5 bases and J 8 bases, with 12 bases left between them. The length of the CDR3 is 13 residues. CDR3 in amino acids: CATSGGSGKPQHF. Written as DNA, the CDR3 is TGTGCCACCAGTGGGGGATCCGGGAAGCCCCAGCATTTT.

This clonotype was found a few times. The chain employs TRBV18 and TRBJ1-1; D unclear. CDR3 size: 15 residues. Deletions cut 1 base from V and 1 base from J, with 10 bases between. In germline, CDR1 is KGHSH, CDR2 LQKENI. Here the CDR3 reads CASSPREVKNTEAFF. Written as DNA, the CDR3 is TGTGCCAGCTCACCACGGGAAGTAAAGAACACTGAAGCTTTCTTT.

Ten or more counts support this clonotype. This chain uses TRBV12-3 or TRBV12-4 with TRBJ1-5, with a tentative D call TRBD1 (6 bases). V was pared by 6 bases and J by 0 bases, with 15 bases between. The CDR3 length is 16 residues. CDR3 sequence reads: CASSQGQMGSNQPQHF. CDR3 nucleotides: TGTGCCAGCAGCCAAGGACAGATGGGTAGCAATCAGCCCCAGCATTTT.

In regard to this clonotype: With a much larger clone just one base away, this may be a read error. The J gene is TRBJ2-1, the V gene TRBV29-1; D perhaps matches TRBD1 (6 bases). This CDR3 is 15 amino acids long. The germline gives CDR1 SQVTM, CDR2 ANQGSEA. The CDR3, as DNA: TGCAGCGCCCCAACAGGTGGGGGCTCCTACAATGAGCAGTCCTTC. Protein product: CSAPTGGGSYNEQSF.

There are a few counts of this clonotype. The chain combines TRBV5-6 with TRBJ2-1; D call uncertain. CDR1 and CDR2 (germline): SGHDT, YYEEEE. V shed 4 bases and J shed 0 bases, with 14 bases lying between them. The CDR3 consists of 16 residues. This CDR3 is CASSRYDISSYNEQFF. As DNA, the CDR3 is TGTGCCAGCAGCCGCTATGACATAAGCTCCTACAATGAGCAGTTCTTC.

This clonotype was observed a few times. CDR3 sequence reads: CASSSGQASYEQYF. CDR3 nucleotide sequence: TGTGCCAGCAGCTCAGGACAGGCTTCCTACGAGCAGTACTTC. This chain uses TRBV9 with TRBJ2-7, with 7 positions matching TRBD1. Germline V CDR1 and CDR2: SGDLS, YYNGEE. The V segment lost 4 bases and the J segment 1 base; nucleotides outside the gene matches: 5. The CDR3 has 14 amino acids. Full variable domain (missing parts from reference TRBV9 and TRBJ2-7): DSGVTQTPKHLITATGQRVTLRCSPRSGDLSVYWYQQSLDQGLQFLIQYYNGEERAKGNILERFSAQQFPDLHSELNLSSLELGDSALYFCASSSGQASYEQYFGPGTRLTVT.

The CDR3 region is CASSPTGDTDTQYF. The CDR3 nucleotides read TGTGCCAGCAGCCCGACAGGCGACACAGATACGCAGTATTTT. The genes are TRBV5-4 and TRBJ2-3; weak D call: TRBD1 (6 bases). V was shortened by 4 bases and J by 2 bases, with 11 bases between the two germline ends. The CDR3 has 14 amino acids. Germline V lookup: CDR1 SGHNT, CDR2 YYREEE (reference sequence).

CDR3 residues: CASSLDRTSGGKQFF. The CDR3 region has the DNA TGTGCCAGCAGCTTAGATCGGACTAGCGGGGGAAAGCAGTTCTTC. The chain is built from TRBV7-2 and TRBJ2-1; TRBD2 matches 13 bases. V dropped 1 base and J dropped 11; count of bases not matched to a gene: 5. This CDR3 comprises 15 residues. Germline V gives CDR1 SGHTA, CDR2 FQGNSA.